The source of this TCR beta chain is a study of T cells in Graves' hyperthyroidism and ophthalmopathy. Whole-study results and caveats: In blood, most of the thyroid clonotypes expanded above 0.001 were also present.

TCR beta CDR3 sequences were amplified from RNA transcripts. The HTBI primer set was used in a first-round RT-PCR of the TCR CDR3. MiXCR was run by TCRdb on the multiplex PCR reads, yielding one entry per CDR3 protein. The table has 550,000 to 700,000 distinct CDR3 sequences, roughly 46% seen once; the top ten hold 15% to 20%. From germline, CDR1 is LNHNV and CDR2 YYDKDF (reference sequence). The CDR3 consists of 12 residues. Germline trimming cut 0 bases from V and 12 bases from J; bases unmatched to any gene: 4. Comments on this clonotype: What it recognizes is unknown.

The sample comprised peripheral blood or thyroid tissue (not recorded which). This chain joins TRBV15 and TRBJ1-2, with 7 bases that match TRBD1. This receptor was identified in an adult woman with Graves' disease, either hyperthyroidism or ophthalmopathy (not recorded which). CDR3 nucleotide sequence: TGTGCCACCAGCAGAGAGTTAGGGGGCCACACCTTC. It specifies CATSRELGGHTF.